This is a list of T cell receptor beta chains from one sample in a study of T cell repertoires in cytomegalovirus infection. TCRdb recomputed calls from the reads with MiXCR, one row per CDR3 protein. This sample has about 300,000 distinct CDR3 sequences, with about 25% found just once. The sample consisted of PBMCs. The receptors were sampled from a human donor in good health (CMV status not recorded). Some clones in this sample may be carry-over from other donors' samples. CDR3s include the opening cysteine and the closing phenylalanine or tryptophan. Each record gives: V gene, clone size, J gene, D gene, CDR3 DNA, CDR3 protein. D genes are given only for firm matches. A clone size is listed for some rows: how often the clone was seen (once, few, many), or a class if it is expanded.

v_call: TRBV7-2
clone_size: .
j_call: TRBJ2-5
d_call: .
cdr3_nt: TGTGCCAGCAGCTCCGGGTGGGAGACCCAGTACTTC
cdr3_aa: CASSSGWETQYF

v_call: TRBV19
clone_size: .
j_call: TRBJ1-4
d_call: .
cdr3_nt: TGTGCCAGTAGTATGGGAGGAGCAACTAATGAAAAACTGTTTTTT
cdr3_aa: CASSMGGATNEKLFF

v_call: TRBV7-3
clone_size: .
j_call: TRBJ2-1
d_call: .
cdr3_nt: TGTGCCAGCAGCTTAACCAACCATGAGCAGTTCTTC
cdr3_aa: CASSLTNHEQFF

v_call: TRBV20-1
clone_size: .
j_call: TRBJ2-7
d_call: TRBD2
cdr3_nt: TGCAGTGCTAGAGATGATGAGCGGGGGCGGTACTACGAGCAGTACTTC
cdr3_aa: CSARDDERGRYYEQYF

v_call: TRBV5-4
clone_size: few
j_call: TRBJ2-7
d_call: TRBD2
cdr3_nt: TGTGCCAGCACCGCGCGGCGGGAGCCAAACTACGAGCAGTACTTC
cdr3_aa: CASTARREPNYEQYF

v_call: TRBV19
clone_size: many
j_call: TRBJ2-5
d_call: TRBD1
cdr3_nt: TGTGCCAGTAGTAGTGGGACAGCGTACCAAGAGACCCAGTACTTC
cdr3_aa: CASSSGTAYQETQYF

v_call: TRBV7-2
clone_size: many
j_call: TRBJ2-5
d_call: TRBD2
cdr3_nt: TGTGCCAGCAGCTTATATAGCGGGAGTCAAGAGACCCAGTACTTC
cdr3_aa: CASSLYSGSQETQYF

v_call: TRBV7-2
clone_size: many
j_call: TRBJ1-2
d_call: .
cdr3_nt: TGTGCCAGCAGTCCGGCCGACCCGAACGCCTATGGCTACACCTTC
cdr3_aa: CASSPADPNAYGYTF

v_call: TRBV7-9
clone_size: many
j_call: TRBJ2-5
d_call: .
cdr3_nt: TGTGCCAGCAGCTTAGAAGACAGAGCTCAAGAGACCCAGTACTTC
cdr3_aa: CASSLEDRAQETQYF

v_call: TRBV20-1
clone_size: few
j_call: TRBJ1-6
d_call: .
cdr3_nt: TGCAGTGCTATGGGGGGTTCCTATAATTCACCCCTCCACTTT
cdr3_aa: CSAMGGSYNSPLHF

v_call: TRBV29-1
clone_size: .
j_call: TRBJ2-7
d_call: TRBD1
cdr3_nt: TGCAGCGTTGAACTACAGGGGAGCGAGCAGTACTTC
cdr3_aa: CSVELQGSEQYF

v_call: TRBV6-6
clone_size: .
j_call: TRBJ2-7
d_call: .
cdr3_nt: TGTGCCAGCAGCCAGTCCGTCTCCTACGAGCAGTACTTC
cdr3_aa: CASSQSVSYEQYF

v_call: TRBV6-1
clone_size: many
j_call: TRBJ2-3
d_call: TRBD2
cdr3_nt: TGTGCCAGCAGCCAGGGACTAGCGGGGTTCACAGATACGCAGTATTTT
cdr3_aa: CASSQGLAGFTDTQYF

v_call: TRBV30
clone_size: .
j_call: TRBJ2-5
d_call: .
cdr3_nt: TGTGCCTGGAGTGTAACGGAGACCCAGTACTTC
cdr3_aa: CAWSVTETQYF

v_call: TRBV28
clone_size: .
j_call: TRBJ1-5
d_call: .
cdr3_nt: TGTGCCAGCAGTTTCGCGGAGTACGGTCAGCCCCAGCATTTT
cdr3_aa: CASSFAEYGQPQHF

v_call: TRBV11-2
clone_size: few
j_call: TRBJ1-3
d_call: .
cdr3_nt: TGTGCCAGCAGCCATTATCTATCCAGGGGACGGTCCGCCGGAAACACCATATATTTT
cdr3_aa: CASSHYLSRGRSAGNTIYF

v_call: TRBV7-8
clone_size: many
j_call: TRBJ2-1
d_call: TRBD2
cdr3_nt: TGTGCCAGCAGCTCGTCTAGCGGTTCAACTTACAATGAGCAGTTCTTC
cdr3_aa: CASSSSSGSTYNEQFF

v_call: TRBV2
clone_size: .
j_call: TRBJ2-5
d_call: .
cdr3_nt: TGTGCCAGCAGACTAGCTTCCAGGGAATGGGAGACCCAGTACTTC
cdr3_aa: CASRLASREWETQYF

v_call: TRBV29-1
clone_size: few
j_call: TRBJ1-5
d_call: TRBD1
cdr3_nt: TGCAGCGCCACCCTTCAGGGGGTTGGTCAGCCCCAGCATTTT
cdr3_aa: CSATLQGVGQPQHF

v_call: TRBV23-1
clone_size: .
j_call: TRBJ2-1
d_call: TRBD1
cdr3_nt: TGCGCCAGCAGTCATTCGACAGGGGGGGGAGGGTACAATGAGCAGTTCTTC
cdr3_aa: CASSHSTGGGGYNEQFF

v_call: TRBV10-3
clone_size: few
j_call: TRBJ2-3
d_call: TRBD2
cdr3_nt: TGTGCCATCAGTGAGGCCCGGGCGGGAGCAGATACGCAGTATTTT
cdr3_aa: CAISEARAGADTQYF

v_call: TRBV9
clone_size: few
j_call: TRBJ1-2
d_call: .
cdr3_nt: TGTGCCAGCAGCGTAACACAGGGAAACTATGGCTACACCTTC
cdr3_aa: CASSVTQGNYGYTF

v_call: TRBV30
clone_size: .
j_call: TRBJ1-1
d_call: .
cdr3_nt: TGTGCCTGGAGCGGGGGGACAAGACGGGTAAACACTGAAGCTTTCTTT
cdr3_aa: CAWSGGTRRVNTEAFF

v_call: TRBV7-2
clone_size: .
j_call: TRBJ2-7
d_call: .
cdr3_nt: TGTGCCAGCAGCTCCTCAGGGGGGAGGTACGAGCAGTACTTC
cdr3_aa: CASSSSGGRYEQYF

v_call: TRBV12-3/TRBV12-4
clone_size: .
j_call: TRBJ2-5
d_call: TRBD1
cdr3_nt: TGTGCCAGCAGTTCACGACAGGGTTCGGAAGAGACCCAGTACTTC
cdr3_aa: CASSSRQGSEETQYF

v_call: TRBV20-1
clone_size: few
j_call: TRBJ1-5
d_call: .
cdr3_nt: TGCAGTGCTAGCGAAGGCATTAAGGTTCAGCCCCAGCATTTT
cdr3_aa: CSASEGIKVQPQHF

v_call: TRBV7-2
clone_size: many
j_call: TRBJ2-7
d_call: TRBD2
cdr3_nt: TGTGCCAGCAGCTTGAGCGTCGGGGGGGGGCCCTACGAGCAGTACTTC
cdr3_aa: CASSLSVGGGPYEQYF

v_call: TRBV7-2
clone_size: many
j_call: TRBJ2-3
d_call: TRBD1
cdr3_nt: TGTGCCAGCACCCTCAGGGGGCATATAGATACGCAGTATTTT
cdr3_aa: CASTLRGHIDTQYF

v_call: TRBV5-4
clone_size: few
j_call: TRBJ2-5
d_call: .
cdr3_nt: TGTGCCAGCAGCTTGTTTGCGGGGAGGAACCAAGAGACCCAGTACTTC
cdr3_aa: CASSLFAGRNQETQYF

v_call: TRBV7-2
clone_size: many
j_call: TRBJ2-3
d_call: .
cdr3_nt: TGTGCCAGCAGCTTATTCTTAGATACGCAGTATTTT
cdr3_aa: CASSLFLDTQYF

v_call: TRBV7-9
clone_size: .
j_call: TRBJ2-2
d_call: .
cdr3_nt: TGTGCCAGCAGCTTAGACGGCATGCCCGGGGAGCTGTTTTTT
cdr3_aa: CASSLDGMPGELFF

v_call: TRBV20-1
clone_size: .
j_call: TRBJ1-5
d_call: .
cdr3_nt: TGCAGTGCTAGAAGGCAGGGTGGTCAGCCCCAGCATTTT
cdr3_aa: CSARRQGGQPQHF

v_call: TRBV7-3
clone_size: few
j_call: TRBJ2-1
d_call: .
cdr3_nt: TGTGCCAGCAGCCCGACTATACGGTACAATGAGCAGTTCTTC
cdr3_aa: CASSPTIRYNEQFF

v_call: TRBV6-2/TRBV6-3
clone_size: .
j_call: TRBJ2-7
d_call: TRBD2
cdr3_nt: TGTGCCAGCAGACGGACTAGCTTGAACTACGAGCAGTACTTC
cdr3_aa: CASRRTSLNYEQYF

v_call: TRBV7-2
clone_size: many
j_call: TRBJ2-5
d_call: TRBD1
cdr3_nt: TGTGCCAGCAGCCGCGACAGGGCTGGGGAGACCCAGTACTTC
cdr3_aa: CASSRDRAGETQYF

v_call: TRBV6-2/TRBV6-3
clone_size: .
j_call: TRBJ2-7
d_call: TRBD2
cdr3_nt: TGTGCCAGCAGGGGACTAGCGGCCTACGAGCAGTACTTC
cdr3_aa: CASRGLAAYEQYF

v_call: TRBV12-3/TRBV12-4
clone_size: few
j_call: TRBJ2-1
d_call: .
cdr3_nt: TGTGCCAGCAGTTTAGACGGCGTGTACAATGAGCAGTTCTTC
cdr3_aa: CASSLDGVYNEQFF

v_call: TRBV29-1
clone_size: .
j_call: TRBJ1-2
d_call: .
cdr3_nt: TGCAGCGTTGGAGGGGGTCAAGGCTACACCTTC
cdr3_aa: CSVGGGQGYTF

v_call: TRBV12-5
clone_size: few
j_call: TRBJ2-3
d_call: TRBD2
cdr3_nt: TGTGCTAGTGGTTTGGGGACTAGCGGGAGCACAGATACGCAGTATTTT
cdr3_aa: CASGLGTSGSTDTQYF

v_call: TRBV7-2
clone_size: many
j_call: TRBJ2-1
d_call: TRBD2
cdr3_nt: TGTGCCAGCAGCTTAGAGGGTAGCGGGGGGGCTTGGAATGAGCAGTTCTTC
cdr3_aa: CASSLEGSGGAWNEQFF

v_call: TRBV5-1
clone_size: few
j_call: TRBJ2-7
d_call: TRBD2
cdr3_nt: TGCGCCAGCACGCTAGCGGGACTAGACGAGCAGTACTTC
cdr3_aa: CASTLAGLDEQYF

v_call: TRBV11-3
clone_size: .
j_call: TRBJ2-1
d_call: TRBD2
cdr3_nt: TGTGCCAGCAGCTCCCGGAGCGGGAGTTCCTACAATGAGCAGTTCTTC
cdr3_aa: CASSSRSGSSYNEQFF

v_call: TRBV2
clone_size: .
j_call: TRBJ2-7
d_call: TRBD2
cdr3_nt: TGTGCCAGCAGGCCCCTAGCGGGTACTTACGAGCAGTACTTC
cdr3_aa: CASRPLAGTYEQYF

v_call: TRBV5-4
clone_size: once
j_call: TRBJ1-1
d_call: .
cdr3_nt: TGTGCCAGCAGCCCGGGGGGGGCGCGCACTGAAGCTTTCTTT
cdr3_aa: CASSPGGARTEAFF

v_call: TRBV7-9
clone_size: few
j_call: TRBJ2-7
d_call: TRBD1
cdr3_nt: TGTGCCAGCAGCTTGCAGGGGGCCGCCTACGAGCAGTACTTC
cdr3_aa: CASSLQGAAYEQYF

v_call: TRBV9
clone_size: .
j_call: TRBJ1-2
d_call: .
cdr3_nt: TGTGCCAGCAGCGTCCGGACAGTCTATGGCTACACCTTC
cdr3_aa: CASSVRTVYGYTF

v_call: TRBV5-4
clone_size: .
j_call: TRBJ2-3
d_call: TRBD2
cdr3_nt: TGTGCCAGCAAAGCCGGGACTACCAGCACAGATACGCAGTATTTT
cdr3_aa: CASKAGTTSTDTQYF

v_call: TRBV7-8
clone_size: .
j_call: TRBJ2-1
d_call: .
cdr3_nt: TGTGCCAGCAGCACCGGACCTCGGGTTGAGCAGTTCTTC
cdr3_aa: CASSTGPRVEQFF

v_call: TRBV14
clone_size: few
j_call: TRBJ2-1
d_call: TRBD2
cdr3_nt: TGTGCCAGCAGCCGGACTAGCGTGGTCAATGAGCAGTTCTTC
cdr3_aa: CASSRTSVVNEQFF

v_call: TRBV7-2
clone_size: many
j_call: TRBJ2-1
d_call: .
cdr3_nt: TGTGCCAGCAGCTTAGACGCAGGGTCAGATGAGCAGTTCTTC
cdr3_aa: CASSLDAGSDEQFF

v_call: TRBV28
clone_size: few
j_call: TRBJ1-2
d_call: TRBD1
cdr3_nt: TGTGCCAGCAGTTTAGAGGGGGCAGGTTCCTATGGCTACACCTTC
cdr3_aa: CASSLEGAGSYGYTF

v_call: TRBV11-2
clone_size: few
j_call: TRBJ1-1
d_call: TRBD1
cdr3_nt: TGTGCCAGCAGCTCCCTGACAGGGACCATGAACACTGAAGCTTTCTTT
cdr3_aa: CASSSLTGTMNTEAFF

v_call: TRBV12-3/TRBV12-4
clone_size: many
j_call: TRBJ1-4
d_call: .
cdr3_nt: TGTGCCAGCAGTATTCCAACACGGGCTGAAAAACTGTTTTTT
cdr3_aa: CASSIPTRAEKLFF

v_call: TRBV7-2
clone_size: many
j_call: TRBJ2-7
d_call: TRBD2
cdr3_nt: TGTGCCAGCAGCCCTAGTCGGAGCGGGAGCGGCTACGAGCAGTACTTC
cdr3_aa: CASSPSRSGSGYEQYF

v_call: TRBV20-1
clone_size: .
j_call: TRBJ2-1
d_call: TRBD2
cdr3_nt: TGCAGTGCTCCTAGGACTAGCGGGGGGGCGTTCTCCTACAATGAGCAGTTCTTC
cdr3_aa: CSAPRTSGGAFSYNEQFF

v_call: TRBV20-1
clone_size: few
j_call: TRBJ2-7
d_call: .
cdr3_nt: TGCAGTGCCGGGACCGGGTTGGGGTACGAGCAGTACTTC
cdr3_aa: CSAGTGLGYEQYF